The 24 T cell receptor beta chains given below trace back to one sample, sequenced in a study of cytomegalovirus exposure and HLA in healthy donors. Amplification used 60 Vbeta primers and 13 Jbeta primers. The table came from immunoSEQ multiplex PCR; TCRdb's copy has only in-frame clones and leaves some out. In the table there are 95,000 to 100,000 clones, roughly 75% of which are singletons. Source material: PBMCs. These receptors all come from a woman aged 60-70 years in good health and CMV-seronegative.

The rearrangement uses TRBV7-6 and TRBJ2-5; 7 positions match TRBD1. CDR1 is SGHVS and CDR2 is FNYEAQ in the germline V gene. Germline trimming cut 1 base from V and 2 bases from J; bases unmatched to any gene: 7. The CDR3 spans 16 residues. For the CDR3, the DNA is TGTGCCAGCAGCTTAGTCGGGACAGATTTACAAGAGACCCAGTACTTC. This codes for CASSLVGTDLQETQYF.

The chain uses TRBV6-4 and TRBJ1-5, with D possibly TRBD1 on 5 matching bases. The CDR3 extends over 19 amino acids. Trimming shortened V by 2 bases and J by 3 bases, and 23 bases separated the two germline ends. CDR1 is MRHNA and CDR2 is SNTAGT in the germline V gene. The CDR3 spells CASSDRGEWVLCSNQPQHF. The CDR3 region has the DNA TGTGCCAGCAGTGACCGGGGGGAGTGGGTACTTTGTTCCAATCAGCCCCAGCATTTT.

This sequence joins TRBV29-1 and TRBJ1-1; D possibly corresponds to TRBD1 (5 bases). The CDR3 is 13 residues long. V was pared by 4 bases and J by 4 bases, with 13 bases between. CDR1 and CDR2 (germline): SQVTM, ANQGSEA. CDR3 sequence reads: CSVVGLGGTEAFF. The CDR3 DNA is TGCAGCGTTGTGGGACTTGGGGGCACTGAAGCTTTCTTT.

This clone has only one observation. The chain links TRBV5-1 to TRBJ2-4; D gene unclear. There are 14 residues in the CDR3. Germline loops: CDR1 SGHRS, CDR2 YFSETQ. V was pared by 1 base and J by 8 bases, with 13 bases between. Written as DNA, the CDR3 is TGCGCCAGCAGCTTGTCAGATGGGCGAGACATTCAGTACTTC. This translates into CASSLSDGRDIQYF.

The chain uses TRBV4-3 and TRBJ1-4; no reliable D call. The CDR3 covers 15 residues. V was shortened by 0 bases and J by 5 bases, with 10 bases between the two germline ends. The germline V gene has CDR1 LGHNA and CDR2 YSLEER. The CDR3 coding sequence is TGCGCCAGCAGCCAAGATCGAGTCCCCAATGAAAAACTGTTTTTT. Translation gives CASSQDRVPNEKLFF.

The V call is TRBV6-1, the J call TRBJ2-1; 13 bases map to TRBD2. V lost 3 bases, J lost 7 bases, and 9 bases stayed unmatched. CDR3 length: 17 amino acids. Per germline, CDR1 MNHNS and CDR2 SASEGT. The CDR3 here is CASSDRLLAGGLNEQFF. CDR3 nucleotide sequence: TGTGCCAGCAGTGATCGGCTACTAGCGGGGGGGCTTAATGAGCAGTTCTTC.

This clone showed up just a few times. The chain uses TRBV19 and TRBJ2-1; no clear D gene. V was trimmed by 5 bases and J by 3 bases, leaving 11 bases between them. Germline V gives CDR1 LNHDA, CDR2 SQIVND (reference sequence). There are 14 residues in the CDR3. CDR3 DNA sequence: TGTGCCAGTAGTGATAGTGATAGCTACAATGAGCAGTTCTTC. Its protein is CASSDSDSYNEQFF. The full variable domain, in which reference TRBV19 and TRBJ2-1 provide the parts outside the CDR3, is DGGITQSPKYLFRKEGQNVTLSCEQNLNHDAMYWYRQDPGQGLRLIYYSQIVNDFQKGDIAEGYSVSREKKESFPLTVTSAQKNPTAFYLCASSDSDSYNEQFFGPGTRLTVL.

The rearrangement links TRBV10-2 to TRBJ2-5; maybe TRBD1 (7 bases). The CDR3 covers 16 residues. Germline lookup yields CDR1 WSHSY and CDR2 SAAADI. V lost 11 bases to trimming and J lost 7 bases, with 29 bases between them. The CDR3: CAATERPPDQGGTQYF. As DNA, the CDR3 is TGCGCCGCAACGGAGAGACCACCGGACCAGGGGGGGACCCAGTACTTC.

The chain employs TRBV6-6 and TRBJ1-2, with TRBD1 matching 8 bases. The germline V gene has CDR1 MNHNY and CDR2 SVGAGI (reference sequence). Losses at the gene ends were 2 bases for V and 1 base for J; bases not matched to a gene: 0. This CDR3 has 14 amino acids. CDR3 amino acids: CASSYTGGNYGYTF. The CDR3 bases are TGTGCCAGCAGTTACACAGGGGGTAACTATGGCTACACCTTC.

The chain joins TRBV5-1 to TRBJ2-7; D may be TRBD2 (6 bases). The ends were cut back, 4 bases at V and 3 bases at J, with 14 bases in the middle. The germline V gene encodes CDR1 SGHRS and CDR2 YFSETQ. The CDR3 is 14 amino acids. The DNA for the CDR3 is TGCGCCAGCAGCCTCGAGGGTAGCGGCTACGAGCAGTACTTC. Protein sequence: CASSLEGSGYEQYF.

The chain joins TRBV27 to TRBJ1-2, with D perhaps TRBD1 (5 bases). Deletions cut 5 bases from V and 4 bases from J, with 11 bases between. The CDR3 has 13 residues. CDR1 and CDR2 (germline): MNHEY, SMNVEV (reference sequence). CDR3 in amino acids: CASSQRGFYGYTF. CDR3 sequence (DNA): TGTGCCAGCAGTCAACGGGGGTTCTATGGCTACACCTTC.

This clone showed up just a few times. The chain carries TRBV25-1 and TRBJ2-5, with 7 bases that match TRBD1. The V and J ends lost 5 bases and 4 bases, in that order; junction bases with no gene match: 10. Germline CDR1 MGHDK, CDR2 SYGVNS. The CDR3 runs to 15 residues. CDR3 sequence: CASSIRDRGVETQYF. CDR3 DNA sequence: TGTGCCAGCAGTATCCGGGACAGAGGGGTAGAGACCCAGTACTTC.

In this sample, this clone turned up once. The CDR3 coding sequence is TGTGCCAGCAGTTTGGAGTACGAGCAGTACTTC. Translation gives CASSLEYEQYF. The V and J genes are TRBV28 and TRBJ2-7, with unresolved D. CDR3 size: 11 residues. Germline V gives CDR1 MDHEN, CDR2 SYDVKM. V was trimmed by 3 bases and J by 4 bases, leaving 4 bases between them. The full variable domain, rest sourced from reference TRBV28 and TRBJ2-7, is DVKVTQSSRYLVKRTGEKVFLECVQDMDHENMFWYRQDPGLGLRLIYFSYDVKMKEKGDIPEGYSVSREKKERFSLILESASTNQTSMYLCASSLEYEQYFGPGTRLTVT.

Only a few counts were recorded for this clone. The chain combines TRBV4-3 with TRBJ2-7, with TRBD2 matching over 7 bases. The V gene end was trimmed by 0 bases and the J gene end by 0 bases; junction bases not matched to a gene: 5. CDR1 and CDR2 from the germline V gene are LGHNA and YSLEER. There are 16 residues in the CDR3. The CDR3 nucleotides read TGCGCCAGCAGCCAAGATCTTGGGGGGGGCTCCTACGAGCAGTACTTC. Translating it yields CASSQDLGGGSYEQYF.

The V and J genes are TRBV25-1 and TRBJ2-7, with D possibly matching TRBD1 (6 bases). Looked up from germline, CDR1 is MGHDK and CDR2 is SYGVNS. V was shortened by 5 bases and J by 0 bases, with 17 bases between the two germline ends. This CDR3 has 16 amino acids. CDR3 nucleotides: TGTGCCAGCAGTTTAACGGGACACAGCAGCTCCTACGAGCAGTACTTC. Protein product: CASSLTGHSSSYEQYF.

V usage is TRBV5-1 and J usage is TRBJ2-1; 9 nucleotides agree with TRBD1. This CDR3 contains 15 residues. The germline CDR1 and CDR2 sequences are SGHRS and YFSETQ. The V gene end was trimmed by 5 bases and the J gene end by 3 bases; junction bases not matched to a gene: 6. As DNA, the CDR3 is TGCGCCAGCAGTGTCGGACAGGGGAACTACAATGAGCAGTTCTTC. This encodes CASSVGQGNYNEQFF.

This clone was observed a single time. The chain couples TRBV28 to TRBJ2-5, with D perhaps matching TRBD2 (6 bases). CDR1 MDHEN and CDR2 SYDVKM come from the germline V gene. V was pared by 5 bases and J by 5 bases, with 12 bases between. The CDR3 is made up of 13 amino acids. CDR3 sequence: CASSPGLAETQYF. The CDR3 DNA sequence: TGTGCCAGCAGTCCGGGACTTGCGGAGACCCAGTACTTC.

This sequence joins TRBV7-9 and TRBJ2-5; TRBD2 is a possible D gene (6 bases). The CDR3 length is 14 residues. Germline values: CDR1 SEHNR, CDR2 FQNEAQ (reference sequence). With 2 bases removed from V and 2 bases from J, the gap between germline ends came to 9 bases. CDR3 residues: CASSLLRGQETQYF. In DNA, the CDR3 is TGTGCCAGCAGCTTATTACGGGGGCAAGAGACCCAGTACTTC.

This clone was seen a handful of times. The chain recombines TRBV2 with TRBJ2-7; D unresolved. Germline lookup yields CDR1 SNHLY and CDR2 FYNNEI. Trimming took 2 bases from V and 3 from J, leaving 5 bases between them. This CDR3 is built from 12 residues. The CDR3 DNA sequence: TGTGCCAGCAGTGAAAGAGGCTACGAGCAGTACTTC. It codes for CASSERGYEQYF.

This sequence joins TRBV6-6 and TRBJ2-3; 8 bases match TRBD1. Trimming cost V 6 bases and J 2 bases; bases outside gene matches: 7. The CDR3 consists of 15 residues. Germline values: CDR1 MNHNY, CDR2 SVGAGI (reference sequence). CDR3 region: CASSPQGGYTDTQYF. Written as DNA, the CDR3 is TGTGCCAGCAGCCCACAGGGGGGCTACACAGATACGCAGTATTTT.

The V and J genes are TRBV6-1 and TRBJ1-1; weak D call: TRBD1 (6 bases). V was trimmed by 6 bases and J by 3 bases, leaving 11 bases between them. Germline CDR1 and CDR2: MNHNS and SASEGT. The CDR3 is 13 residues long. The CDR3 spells CASSRTDYTEAFF. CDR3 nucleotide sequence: TGTGCCAGCAGCAGGACAGACTACACTGAAGCTTTCTTT.

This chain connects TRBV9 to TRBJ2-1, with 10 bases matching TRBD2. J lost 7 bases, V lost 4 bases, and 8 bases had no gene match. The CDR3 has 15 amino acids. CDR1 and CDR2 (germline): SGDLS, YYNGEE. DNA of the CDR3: TGTGCCAGCAGCCTTCCCGGTAGCGGGAGGAATGAGCAGTTCTTC. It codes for CASSLPGSGRNEQFF.

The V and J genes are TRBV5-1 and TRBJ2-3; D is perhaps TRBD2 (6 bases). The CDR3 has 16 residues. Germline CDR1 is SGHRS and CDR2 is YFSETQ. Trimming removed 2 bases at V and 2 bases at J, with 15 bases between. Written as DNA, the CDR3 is TGCGCCAGCAGCTTTCTTGGGGCGGGAAACACAGATACGCAGTATTTT. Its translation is CASSFLGAGNTDTQYF. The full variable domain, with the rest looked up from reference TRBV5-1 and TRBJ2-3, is KAGVTQTPRYLIKTRGQQVTLSCSPISGHRSVSWYQQTPGQGLQFLFEYFSETQRNKGNFPGRFSGRQFSNSRSEMNVSTLELGDSALYLCASSFLGAGNTDTQYFGPGTRLTVL.

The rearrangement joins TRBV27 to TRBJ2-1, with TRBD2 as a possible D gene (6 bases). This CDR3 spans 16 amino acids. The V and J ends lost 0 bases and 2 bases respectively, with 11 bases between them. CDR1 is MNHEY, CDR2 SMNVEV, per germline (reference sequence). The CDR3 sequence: CASSLSTGGPYNEQFF. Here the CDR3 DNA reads TGTGCCAGCAGTTTATCGACCGGGGGACCCTACAATGAGCAGTTCTTC.